This T cell receptor (beta chain) was sequenced during a study of T cell repertoires in cytomegalovirus infection. Study-level background: Both a matching HLA type and CMV infection were indicated by public TCR beta signatures.

In its sample, this clonotype was seen once. Its antigen is not identified. One entry per CDR3 protein, called by TCRdb with MiXCR from the reads. Altogether around 540,000 distinct CDR3 sequences are present, roughly a third being singletons, with the ten largest covering about a sixth. Study results and caveats: Frequencies of public TCR beta families were cumulated, and this identified carriers of CMV plus the relevant HLA.

The sequence was obtained from a human donor in good health (CMV status not recorded). Some clones in this sample may be carry-over from other donors' samples. The source was cultured PBMCs, collected from culture after CMV antigen stimulation.

The CDR3 nucleotides read TGTGCCAGTAGTATCGCACGGGATATGGGAGCTTTCTTT. It codes for CASSIARDMGAFF. V and J are TRBV19 and TRBJ1-1, with unresolved D. Trimming shortened V by 3 bases and J by 10 bases, and 15 bases separated the two germline ends. The germline V gene encodes CDR1 LNHDA and CDR2 SQIVND (reference sequence). The CDR3 contains 13 residues.